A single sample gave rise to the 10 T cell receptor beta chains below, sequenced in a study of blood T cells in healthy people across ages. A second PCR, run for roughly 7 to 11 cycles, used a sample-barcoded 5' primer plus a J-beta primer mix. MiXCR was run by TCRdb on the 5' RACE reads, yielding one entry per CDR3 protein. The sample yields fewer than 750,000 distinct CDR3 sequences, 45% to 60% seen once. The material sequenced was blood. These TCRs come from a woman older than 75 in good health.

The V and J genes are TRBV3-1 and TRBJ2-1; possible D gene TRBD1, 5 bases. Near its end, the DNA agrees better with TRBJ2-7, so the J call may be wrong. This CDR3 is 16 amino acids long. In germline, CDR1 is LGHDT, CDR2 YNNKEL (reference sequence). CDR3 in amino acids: CASSQGWGQSYNEQYF. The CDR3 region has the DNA TGTGCCAGCAGCCAAGGGTGGGGCCAGTCCTACAATGAGCAGTACTTC.

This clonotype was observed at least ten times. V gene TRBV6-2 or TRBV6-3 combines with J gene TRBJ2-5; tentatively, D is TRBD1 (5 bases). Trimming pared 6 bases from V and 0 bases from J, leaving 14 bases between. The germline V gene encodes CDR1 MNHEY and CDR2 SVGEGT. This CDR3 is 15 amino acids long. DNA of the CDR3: TGTGCCAGCAGATCCGACAGACAGTACCAAGAGACCCAGTACTTC. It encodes CASRSDRQYQETQYF.

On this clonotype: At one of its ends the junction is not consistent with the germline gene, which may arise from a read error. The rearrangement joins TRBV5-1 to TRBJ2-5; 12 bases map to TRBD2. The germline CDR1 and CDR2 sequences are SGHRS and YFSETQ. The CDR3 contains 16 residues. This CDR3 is CASSETTSGSQDTQYF. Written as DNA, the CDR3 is TGCGCCAGCAGCGAAACGACTAGCGGGAGCCAAGATACCCAGTACTTC.

The CDR3 nucleotides are TGCAGTGCCAGGTGGGACACCTCACAAGAGACCCAGTACTTC. This translates into CSARWDTSQETQYF. The rearrangement links TRBV20-1 to TRBJ2-5; TRBD1 is a possible D gene (6 bases). Germline CDR1 and CDR2: DFQATT and SNEGSKA (reference sequence). V dropped 6 bases and J dropped 2 bases, with 16 bases sitting between them. The CDR3 runs 14 residues.

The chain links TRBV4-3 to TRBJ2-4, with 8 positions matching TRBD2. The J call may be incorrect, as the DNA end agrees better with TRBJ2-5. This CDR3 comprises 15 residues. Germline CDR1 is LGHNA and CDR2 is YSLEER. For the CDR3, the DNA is TGCGCCAGCAGCCAAGGACTAGCGTCTCAAGAGACCCAGTACTTC. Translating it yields CASSQGLASQETQYF.

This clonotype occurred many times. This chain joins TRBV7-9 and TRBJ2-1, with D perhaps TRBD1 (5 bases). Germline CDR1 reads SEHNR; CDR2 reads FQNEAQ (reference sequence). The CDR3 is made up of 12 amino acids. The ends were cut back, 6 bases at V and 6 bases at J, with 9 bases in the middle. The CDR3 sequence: CASSPDSNEQFF. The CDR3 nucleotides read TGTGCCAGCAGTCCCGACAGCAATGAGCAGTTCTTC.

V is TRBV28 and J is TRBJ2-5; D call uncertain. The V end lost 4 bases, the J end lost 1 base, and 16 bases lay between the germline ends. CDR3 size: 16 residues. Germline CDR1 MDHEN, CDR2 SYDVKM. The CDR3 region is CASSSRDGTPQETQYF. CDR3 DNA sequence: TGTGCCAGCAGTTCCCGAGATGGTACTCCCCAAGAGACCCAGTACTTC.

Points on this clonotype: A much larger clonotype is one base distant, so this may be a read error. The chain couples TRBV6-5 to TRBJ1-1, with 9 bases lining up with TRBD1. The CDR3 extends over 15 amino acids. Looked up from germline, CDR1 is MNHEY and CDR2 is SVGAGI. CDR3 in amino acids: CASLPNRGQGTGAFF. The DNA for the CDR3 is TGTGCCAGCCTACCCAACAGGGGGCAAGGAACTGGAGCTTTCTTT.

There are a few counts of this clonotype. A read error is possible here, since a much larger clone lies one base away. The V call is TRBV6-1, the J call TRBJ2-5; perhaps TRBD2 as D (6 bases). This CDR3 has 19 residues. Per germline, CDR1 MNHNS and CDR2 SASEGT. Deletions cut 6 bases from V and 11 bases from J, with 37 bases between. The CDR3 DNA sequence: TGTGCCAGCAGGGTCAATCCAGCCGGTGTCGGACGGGGGTTCGGTGAGCAGTACTTC. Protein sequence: CASRVNPAGVGRGFGEQYF.

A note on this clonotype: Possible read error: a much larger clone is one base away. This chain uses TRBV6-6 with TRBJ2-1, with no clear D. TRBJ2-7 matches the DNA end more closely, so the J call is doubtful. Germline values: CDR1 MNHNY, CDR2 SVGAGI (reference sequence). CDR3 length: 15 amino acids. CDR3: CVSSWVPPRNNEQYF. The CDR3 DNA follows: TGTGTCAGCAGTTGGGTCCCCCCGAGGAACAATGAGCAGTACTTC.